The 9 T cell receptor beta chains below all came from one sample that was sequenced in a study of Graves' ophthalmopathy and Graves' hyperthyroidism. RNA transcripts provided the template for amplifying TCR beta CDR3 regions. The library came from an HTBI-primed first-round RT-PCR and a second-round multiplex PCR. TCRdb re-called the multiplex PCR reads through MiXCR, storing one row per CDR3 protein. Here the sample spans about 740,000 distinct CDR3 sequences, approximately 40% being singletons. Specimen: peripheral blood. The receptors here all came from an adult man with Graves' ophthalmopathy.

Details on this clonotype: A clone one base away is much larger, so this may be a read error. This chain joins TRBV24-1 and TRBJ1-5, with TRBD1 matching over 8 bases. CDR3 size: 14 residues. The V gene's germline CDR1 is KGHDR and CDR2 SFDVKD. J lost 4 bases, V lost 12 bases, and 10 bases had no gene match. The CDR3 loop reads CAGSGTGRNQPQHF. The CDR3 DNA reads TGTGCCGGCAGTGGGACAGGTCGGAATCAGCCCCAGCATTTT.

The chain carries TRBV9 and TRBJ2-7; 11 nucleotides agree with TRBD2. Losses at the gene ends were 0 bases for V and 7 bases for J; bases not matched to a gene: 9. The CDR3 length is 16 residues. Germline lookup yields CDR1 SGDLS and CDR2 YYNGEE. The CDR3, as DNA: TGTGCCAGCAGCGTAGACCCTAGCGGGAGGTCGGGGGAGCAGTACTTC. Its translation is CASSVDPSGRSGEQYF.

As to this clonotype: An end of the junction does not agree with germline; a read error may underlie this. The V gene is TRBV24-1, the J gene TRBJ1-1, with 9 bases matching TRBD1. Germline CDR1 and CDR2: KGHDR and SFDVKD. The CDR3 is made up of 16 amino acids. The CDR3 is CASSSRYRGLRTEAFF. The CDR3 nucleotides are TGTGCCAGCAGTTCCCGATACAGGGGGCTGCGGACTGAAGCTTTCTTT.

This clonotype appeared a few times. The chain employs TRBV9 and TRBJ1-6; maybe TRBD1 (5 bases). Germline CDR1 and CDR2: SGDLS and YYNGEE. The length of the CDR3 is 15 residues. V lost 4 bases, J lost 0 bases, and 8 bases lay in between. The CDR3 spells CASSQGDSYNSPLHF. As DNA, the CDR3 is TGTGCCAGCAGCCAAGGGGACTCCTATAATTCACCCCTCCACTTT.

This clonotype was observed a handful of times. The chain employs TRBV14 and TRBJ2-7, with 10 positions matching TRBD2. The junction had 6 bases not matched to a gene; V was cut back by 2 bases and J by 5 bases. This CDR3 spans 15 amino acids. CDR1 and CDR2 from the germline V gene are SGHDN and FVKESK. Here the CDR3 reads CASSQLLAGVDEQYF. DNA of the CDR3: TGTGCCAGCAGCCAACTGCTAGCGGGAGTAGACGAGCAGTACTTC.

This clonotype was counted ten times or more. One end of the junction fails to match germline, which may point to a read error. The chain couples TRBV20-1 to TRBJ1-2; D gene uncertain. The CDR3 has 11 amino acids. Germline CDR1 and CDR2: DFQATT and SNEGSKA (reference sequence). The CDR3: CSARVGRLVPF. In DNA, the CDR3 is TGCAGTGCTAGAGTTGGCAGGCTCGTTCCATTC.

This clonotype was seen once. A much larger clone differs by one base, so this may be a read error. V is TRBV2 and J is TRBJ1-3; D possibly corresponds to TRBD1 (6 bases). Deletions cut 3 bases from V and 0 bases from J, with 15 bases between. CDR1 is SNHLY and CDR2 is FYNNEI in the germline V gene. CDR3 length equals 17 residues. The CDR3 coding sequence is TGTGCCAGCAGTGATTCTGACAGGCCAGACTCTGGAAACACCATATATTTT. This gives the protein CASSDSDRPDSGNTIYF.

Only one count was recorded for this clonotype. The chain uses TRBV11-1 and TRBJ1-6; D gene unclear. Germline V CDR1 and CDR2: SGHAT, FQDESV (reference sequence). This CDR3 contains 16 residues. The ends were cut back, 8 bases at V and 5 bases at J, with 19 bases in the middle. The CDR3: CASSPLAVENNSPLHF. In DNA, the CDR3 is TGTGCCAGCTCCCCGTTGGCAGTAGAAAATAATTCACCCCTCCACTTT.

Turning to this clonotype: At one end the junction does not follow the germline gene, possibly because of a read error. The V gene is TRBV5-1, the J gene TRBJ1-1; D is possibly TRBD1 (6 bases). The CDR3 sequence is 15 residues long. Per the germline V gene, CDR1 is SGHRS and CDR2 is YFSETQ. The CDR3 DNA reads TGTGCCAGCAGCTTTCGGGGGGGCGCGGGGACTGAAGCTTTCTTT. Translated, it gives CASSFRGGAGTEAFF.